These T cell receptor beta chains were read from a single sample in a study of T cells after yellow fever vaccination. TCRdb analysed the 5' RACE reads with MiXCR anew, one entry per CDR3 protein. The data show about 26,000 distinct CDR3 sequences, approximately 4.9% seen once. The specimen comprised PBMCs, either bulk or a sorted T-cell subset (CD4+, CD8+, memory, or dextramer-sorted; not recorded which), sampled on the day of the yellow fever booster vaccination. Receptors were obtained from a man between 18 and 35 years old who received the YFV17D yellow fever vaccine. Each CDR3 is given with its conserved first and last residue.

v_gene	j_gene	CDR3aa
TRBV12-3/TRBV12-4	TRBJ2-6	CASAGGGANVLTF
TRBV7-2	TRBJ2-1	CASSFSLAGAYNEQFF
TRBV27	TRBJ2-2	CASSFSAVSGELFF
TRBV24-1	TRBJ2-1	CATSDFGGNEQFF
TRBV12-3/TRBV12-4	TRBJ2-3	CASSFGGSTDTQYF
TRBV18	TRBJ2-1	CASSPPAGTAYNEQFF
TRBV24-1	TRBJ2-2	CATSDSSGGLTGELFF
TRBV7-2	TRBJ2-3	CASRWLAGVDTQYF
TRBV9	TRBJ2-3	CASSSSGSATDTQYF
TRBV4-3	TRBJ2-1	CASSQDSGPNEQFF
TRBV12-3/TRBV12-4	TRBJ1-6	CASSLKGQSSPLHF
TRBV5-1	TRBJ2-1	CASSEQTSSYNEQFF
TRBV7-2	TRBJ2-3	CASSPKGTDTQYF
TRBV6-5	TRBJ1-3	CASSYDRGPYSGNTIYF
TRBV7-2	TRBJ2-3	CASSLELAGDTQYF
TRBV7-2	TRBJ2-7	CASSLDGPSSEQYF
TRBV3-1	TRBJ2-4	CASSQRDGENIQYF
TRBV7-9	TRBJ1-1	CASRPKDRLGTEAFF
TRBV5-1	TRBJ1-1	CASSLHGNAFF
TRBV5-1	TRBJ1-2	CASSLDGAGSYGYTF
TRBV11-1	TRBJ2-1	CASSLPPGSSYNEQFF
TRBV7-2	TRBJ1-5	CASSFAVSNQPQHF